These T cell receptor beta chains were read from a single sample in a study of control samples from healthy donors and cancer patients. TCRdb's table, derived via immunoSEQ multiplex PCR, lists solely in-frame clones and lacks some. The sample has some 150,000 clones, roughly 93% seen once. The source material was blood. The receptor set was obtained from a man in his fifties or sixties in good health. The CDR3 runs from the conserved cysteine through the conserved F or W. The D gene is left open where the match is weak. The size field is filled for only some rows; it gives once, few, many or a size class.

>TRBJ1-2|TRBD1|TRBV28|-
CASSPTGAGYTF
TGTGCCAGCAGTCCGACAGGGGCCGGCTACACCTTC
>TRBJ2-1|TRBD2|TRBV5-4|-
CASSSLTSGRADNEQFF
TGTGCCAGCAGCTCACTGACTAGCGGGAGGGCCGACAATGAGCAGTTCTTC
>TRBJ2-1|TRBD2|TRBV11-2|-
CASSPQRESHNEQFF
TGTGCCAGCAGCCCACAGCGGGAAAGCCACAATGAGCAGTTCTTC
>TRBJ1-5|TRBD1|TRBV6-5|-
CASRPNRDSDQPQHF
TGTGCCAGCAGGCCTAACCGGGACAGCGATCAGCCCCAGCATTTT
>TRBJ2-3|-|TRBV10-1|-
CASSYSGSPNTDTQYF
TGCGCCAGCAGTTACTCAGGCTCGCCTAACACAGATACGCAGTATTTT
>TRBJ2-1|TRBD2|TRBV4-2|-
CASSSGRGVRNEQFF
TGTGCCAGCAGTAGCGGGAGGGGGGTCCGTAATGAGCAGTTCTTC
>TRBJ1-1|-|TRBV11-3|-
CASSPGLQGVNTEAFF
TGTGCCAGCAGCCCCGGATTACAGGGCGTGAACACTGAAGCTTTCTTT
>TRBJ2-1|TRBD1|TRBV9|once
CASSARTGNNEQFF
TGTGCCAGCAGCGCCCGGACAGGAAACAATGAGCAGTTCTTC
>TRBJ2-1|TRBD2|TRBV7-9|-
CASSLNREGYNEQFF
TGTGCCAGCAGCTTGAACCGGGAGGGTTACAATGAGCAGTTCTTC
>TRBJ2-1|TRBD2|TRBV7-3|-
CASSPRLADEQFF
TGTGCCAGCAGCCCCCGACTAGCGGATGAGCAGTTCTTC
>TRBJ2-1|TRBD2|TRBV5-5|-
CASSFIAGGPHEQFF
TGTGCCAGCAGCTTTATAGCGGGAGGGCCCCATGAGCAGTTCTTC
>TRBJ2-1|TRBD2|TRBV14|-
CASTSGRASYNEQFF
TGTGCCAGTACTAGCGGGAGGGCCTCCTACAATGAGCAGTTCTTC
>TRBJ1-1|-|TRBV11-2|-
CASSLAGYGTEAFF
TGTGCCAGCAGCTTAGCAGGGTACGGCACTGAAGCTTTCTTT
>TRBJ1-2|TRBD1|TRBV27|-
CASSLRVGTDYGYTF
TGTGCCAGCAGTTTAAGGGTGGGGACAGACTATGGCTACACCTTC
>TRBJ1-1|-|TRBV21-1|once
CASIGQLNTEAFF
TGTGCCAGTATTGGACAGTTGAACACTGAAGCTTTCTTT
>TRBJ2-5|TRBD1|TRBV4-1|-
CASSHPGTGSYETQETQYF
TGCGCCAGCAGCCACCCCGGGACAGGGTCTTATGAGACCCAAGAGACCCAGTACTTC
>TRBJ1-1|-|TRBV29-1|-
CSVVGTQGVTEAFF
TGCAGCGTTGTTGGGACACAGGGCGTCACTGAAGCTTTCTTT
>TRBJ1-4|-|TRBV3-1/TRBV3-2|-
CASTASLRGTEGEKLFF
TGTGCCAGCACCGCCAGCCTCAGAGGAACCGAGGGAGAAAAACTGTTTTTT
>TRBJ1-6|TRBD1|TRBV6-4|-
CASSRDRFNSPLHF
TGTGCCAGCAGTCGGGACAGATTTAATTCACCCCTCCACTTT
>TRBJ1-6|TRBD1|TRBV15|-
CATSSLTGAQSPLHF
TGTGCCACCAGCAGTCTAACAGGGGCCCAGTCACCCCTCCACTTT
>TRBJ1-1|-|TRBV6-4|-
CASSEDGNTEAFF
TGTGCCAGCAGTGAGGACGGGAACACTGAAGCTTTCTTT
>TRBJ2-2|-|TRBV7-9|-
CASSLGALNTGELFF
TGTGCCAGCAGCTTAGGGGCTCTCAACACCGGGGAGCTGTTTTTT
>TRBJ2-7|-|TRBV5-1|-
CASGRDSYEQYF
TGCGCCAGCGGTAGGGACTCCTACGAGCAGTACTTC
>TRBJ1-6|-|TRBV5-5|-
CASSLTPPRDSPLHF
TGTGCCAGCAGCTTGACACCACCAAGGGATTCACCCCTCCACTTT
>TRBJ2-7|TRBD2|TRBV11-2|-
CASSSFTGLAGYEQYF
TGTGCCAGCAGCTCTTTTACGGGACTAGCGGGGTACGAGCAGTACTTC
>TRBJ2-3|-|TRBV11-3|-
CASSFSGGTTDTQYF
TGTGCCAGCAGCTTCTCCGGCGGGACCACAGATACGCAGTATTTT
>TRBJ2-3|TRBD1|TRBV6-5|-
CASSEGTGGPDTQYF
TGTGCCAGCAGCGAGGGGACAGGGGGTCCAGATACGCAGTATTTT
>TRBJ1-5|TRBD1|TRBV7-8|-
CASSSGGTGNNNQPQHF
TGTGCCAGCAGCTCGGGAGGGACAGGGAACAACAATCAGCCCCAGCATTTT
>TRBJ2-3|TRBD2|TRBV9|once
CASSEGGRTDTQYF
TGTGCCAGCAGCGAGGGAGGGAGAACAGATACGCAGTATTTT
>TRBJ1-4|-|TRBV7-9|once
CASSPNTATNEKLFF
TGTGCCAGCAGCCCCAACACTGCAACTAATGAAAAACTGTTTTTT
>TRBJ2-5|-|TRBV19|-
CASSYLDNEETQYF
TGTGCCAGTAGTTACCTGGACAACGAAGAGACCCAGTACTTC
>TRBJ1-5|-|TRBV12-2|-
CASRLKGNQPQHF
TGTGCAAGTCGCTTGAAGGGGAATCAGCCCCAGCATTTT
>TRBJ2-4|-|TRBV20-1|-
CSASWAVAKNIQYF
TGCAGTGCTAGTTGGGCAGTAGCCAAAAACATTCAGTACTTC
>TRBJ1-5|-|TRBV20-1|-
CSASRRNQPQHF
TGCAGTGCTAGTAGGCGCAATCAGCCCCAGCATTTT
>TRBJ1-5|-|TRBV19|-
CASSIGDYSNQPQHF
TGTGCCAGTAGTATAGGGGACTATAGCAATCAGCCCCAGCATTTT
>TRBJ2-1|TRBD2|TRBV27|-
CASRGIGTPGGNNEQFF
TGTGCCAGCAGGGGGATCGGGACTCCGGGAGGTAACAATGAGCAGTTCTTC
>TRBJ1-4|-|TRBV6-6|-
CASSYLDEKLFF
TGTGCCAGCAGTTACCTGGATGAAAAACTGTTTTTT
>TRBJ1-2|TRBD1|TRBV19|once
CASSIGADRGDGYTF
TGTGCCAGTAGTATAGGGGCTGACAGGGGAGATGGCTACACCTTC
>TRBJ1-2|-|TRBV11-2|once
CASSPGTVAKYGYTF
TGTGCCAGCAGCCCGGGGACGGTAGCCAAATATGGCTACACCTTC
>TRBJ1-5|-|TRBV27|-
CASSLHERNQPQHF
TGTGCCAGCAGTTTACATGAGCGCAATCAGCCCCAGCATTTT
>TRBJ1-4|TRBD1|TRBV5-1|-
CASSLGMDREYEKLFF
TGCGCCAGCAGCTTGGGAATGGACAGGGAGTATGAAAAACTGTTTTTT
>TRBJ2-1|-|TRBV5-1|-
CASSSQVLSYNEQFF
TGCGCCAGCAGTTCCCAGGTCCTTAGCTACAATGAGCAGTTCTTC
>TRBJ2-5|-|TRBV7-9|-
CASSLKGDPQETQYF
TGTGCCAGCAGCTTAAAAGGGGACCCCCAAGAGACCCAGTACTTC
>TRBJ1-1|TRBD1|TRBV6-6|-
CASSSPVDRANTEAFF
TGTGCCAGCAGTTCCCCAGTGGACAGGGCCAACACTGAAGCTTTCTTT
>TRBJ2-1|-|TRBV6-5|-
CASRSGVHHEQFF
TGTGCCAGCAGATCGGGAGTCCACCATGAGCAGTTCTTC
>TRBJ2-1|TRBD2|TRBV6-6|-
CASSPSGIGQRYNEQFF
TGTGCCAGCAGTCCCAGCGGGATTGGGCAAAGATACAATGAGCAGTTCTTC
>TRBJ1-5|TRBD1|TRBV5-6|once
CASSLRQGIGPQHF
TGTGCCAGCAGCTTGCGACAGGGAATTGGTCCCCAGCATTTT
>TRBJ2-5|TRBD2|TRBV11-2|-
CASSSSGLGQETQYF
TGTGCCAGCAGCTCTTCCGGACTAGGACAAGAGACCCAGTACTTC
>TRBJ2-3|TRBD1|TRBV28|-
CASSLFGTGGGDPRTYF
TGTGCCAGCAGTTTATTTGGGACAGGGGGCGGAGACCCTAGGACGTATTTT
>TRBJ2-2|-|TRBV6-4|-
CASSDGLTSGELFF
TGTGCCAGCAGTGACGGGCTCACCTCAGGGGAGCTGTTTTTT
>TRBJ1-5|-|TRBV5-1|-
CASSLAGQSNQPQHF
TGCGCCAGCAGCTTGGCCGGGCAGAGCAATCAGCCCCAGCATTTT
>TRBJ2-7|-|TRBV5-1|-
CASSPRTGKSGEQYF
TGCGCCAGCAGCCCACGTACAGGGAAAAGTGGAGAGCAGTACTTC
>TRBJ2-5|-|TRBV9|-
CASSVVSCRETQYF
TGTGCCAGCAGCGTAGTATCGTGTCGAGAGACCCAGTACTTC